The clone carrying this T cell receptor (beta chain) was detected a few times. Its matching antigen is unknown. This record belongs to a study of molecular identifiers for immune sequencing clone quantification. Whole-study results and caveats: Identical TCR molecules can share a barcode, and this sharing could underestimate highly expanded clone sizes. Over 99% of effector molecules, yet under 1% of naive-cell molecules, were held by clones above 20 RNA copies.

Each library that profiled naive CD8 cells came from roughly 20,000 to 1,000,000 sorted cells with 10%, 30% or 50% RNA. Naive CD8 T cells were picked out by sorting for CD8+CD4-CCR7+CD45RA+. The CDR3 contains 14 residues. V lost 6 bases to trimming and J lost 1 base; unmatched junction nucleotides: 5. CDR1 is MNHNS, CDR2 SASEGT, per germline. Each CDR3 protein is one row after TCRdb ran MiXCR on the PCR reads. The repertoire consists of a few hundred thousand distinct CDR3 sequences, with about a quarter occurring once and the leading ten covering roughly 0.79%. The sample taken for sequencing was naive CD8+ T cells from blood, with Jurkat cell RNA spiked in. The subset here: FACS-sorted CD8+CD4-CCR7+CD45RA+ naive T cells. The chain combines TRBV6-1 with TRBJ2-7; TRBD1 agrees at 8 bases. This clonotype originated in a human donor in good health. Some libraries in this study had Jurkat cell RNA spiked in. The CDR3, as DNA: TGTGCCAGCAGAACCGGGACAGGTTCCTACGAGCAGTACTTC. This translates into CASRTGTGSYEQYF.